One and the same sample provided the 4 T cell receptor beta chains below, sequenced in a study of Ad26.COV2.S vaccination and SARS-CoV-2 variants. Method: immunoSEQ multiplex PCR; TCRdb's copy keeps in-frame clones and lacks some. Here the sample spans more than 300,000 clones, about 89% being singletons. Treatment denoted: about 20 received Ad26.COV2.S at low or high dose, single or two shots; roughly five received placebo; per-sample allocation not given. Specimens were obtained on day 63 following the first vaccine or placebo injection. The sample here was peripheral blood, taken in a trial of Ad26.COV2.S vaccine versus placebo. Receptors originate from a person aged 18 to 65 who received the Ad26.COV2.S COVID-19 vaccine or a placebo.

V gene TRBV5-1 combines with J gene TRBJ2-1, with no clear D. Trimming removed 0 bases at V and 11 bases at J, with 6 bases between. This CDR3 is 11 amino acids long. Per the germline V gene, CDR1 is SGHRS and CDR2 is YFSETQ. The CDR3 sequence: CASSLAAKQFF. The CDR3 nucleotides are TGCGCCAGCAGCTTGGCGGCTAAGCAGTTCTTC.

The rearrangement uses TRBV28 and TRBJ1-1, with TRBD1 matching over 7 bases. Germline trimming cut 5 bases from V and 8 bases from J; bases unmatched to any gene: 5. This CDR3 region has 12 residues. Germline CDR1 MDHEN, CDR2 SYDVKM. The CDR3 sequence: CASSILQGEAFF. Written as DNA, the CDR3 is TGTGCCAGCAGTATCCTACAGGGGGAAGCTTTCTTT.

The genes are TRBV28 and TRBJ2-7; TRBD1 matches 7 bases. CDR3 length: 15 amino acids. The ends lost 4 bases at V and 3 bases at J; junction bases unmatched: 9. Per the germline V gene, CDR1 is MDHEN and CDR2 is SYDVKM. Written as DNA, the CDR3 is TGTGCCAGCAGTTCCTTACAGGGGCCCTTCTACGAGCAGTACTTC. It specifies CASSSLQGPFYEQYF.

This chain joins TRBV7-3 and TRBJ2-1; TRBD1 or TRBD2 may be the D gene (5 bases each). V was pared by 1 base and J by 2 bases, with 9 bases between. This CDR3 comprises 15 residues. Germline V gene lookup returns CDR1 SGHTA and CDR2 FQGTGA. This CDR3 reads CASSLNQGPYNEQFF. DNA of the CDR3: TGTGCCAGCAGCTTAAACCAGGGACCCTACAATGAGCAGTTCTTC.